This T cell receptor beta chain comes out of a study of blood T cell repertoires in COVID-19. With 3 bases clipped from V and 2 bases from J, the junction kept 8 bases outside the gene matches. CDR1 is SGHRS, CDR2 YFSETQ, per germline. This CDR3 is built from 17 residues. Produced via immunoSEQ multiplex PCR; TCRdb's table is partial and in-frame only. Of 50,000 to 65,000 clones detected, 88% appear once; the ten largest clones hold 3.5%. This receptor was taken from a man in his fifties with active COVID-19. Sample: peripheral blood. The rearrangement uses TRBV5-1 and TRBJ2-2; TRBD2 aligns across 9 bases. CDR3 in DNA: TGCGCCAGCAGCTCGGCGCGGGGGGGCCTTAACACCGGGGAGCTGTTTTTT. This translates into CASSSARGGLNTGELFF.